This T cell receptor (beta chain) was observed in a study of blood T cell repertoires in COVID-19. As processed by the authors: The authors estimated nucleated cell counts from reference gene primer amplification. Profiling relied on immunoSEQ multiplex PCR, and the TCRdb table lists in-frame clones only, not all of them. V and J calls and clone size come straight from that table; D and trimming were deduced from the DNA. This sample carries approximately 35,000 clones, 87% of them seen once, and the ten largest clones take around 40%. Source material: peripheral blood. This clonotype was sampled from a human donor in a cohort sampled during active COVID-19.

The CDR3 is CASSFRDSTGELFF. DNA of the CDR3: TGTGCCAGCAGTTTCCGGGATTCTACCGGGGAGCTGTTTTTT. The chain uses TRBV6-2 or TRBV6-3 and TRBJ2-2; perhaps TRBD2 as D (5 bases). The germline CDR1 and CDR2 sequences are MNHEY and SVGEGT. V gave up 4 bases and J gave up 5 bases, with 11 bases separating them. This CDR3 comprises 14 residues.